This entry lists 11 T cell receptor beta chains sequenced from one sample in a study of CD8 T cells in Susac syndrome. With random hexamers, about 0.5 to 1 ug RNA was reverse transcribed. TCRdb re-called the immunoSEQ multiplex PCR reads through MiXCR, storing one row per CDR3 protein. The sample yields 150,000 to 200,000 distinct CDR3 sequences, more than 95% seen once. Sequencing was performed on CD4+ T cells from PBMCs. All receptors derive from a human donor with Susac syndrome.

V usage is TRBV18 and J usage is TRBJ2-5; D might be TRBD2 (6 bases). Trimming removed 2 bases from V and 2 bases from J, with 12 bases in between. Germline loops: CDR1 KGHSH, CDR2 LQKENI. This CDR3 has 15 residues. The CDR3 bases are TGTGCCAGCTCACCAATGGGACTCCAACAAGAGACCCAGTACTTC. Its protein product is CASSPMGLQQETQYF. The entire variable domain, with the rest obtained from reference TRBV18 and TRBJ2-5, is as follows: NAGVMQNPRHLVRRRGQEARLRCSPMKGHSHVYWYRQLPEEGLKFMVYLQKENIIDESGMPKERFSAEFPKEGPSILRIQQVVRGDSAAYFCASSPMGLQQETQYFGPGTRLLVL.

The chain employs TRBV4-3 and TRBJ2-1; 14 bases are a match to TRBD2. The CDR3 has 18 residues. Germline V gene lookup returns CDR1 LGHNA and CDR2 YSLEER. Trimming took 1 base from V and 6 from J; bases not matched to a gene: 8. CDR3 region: CASSQGSLGTSGSNEQFF. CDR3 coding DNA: TGCGCCAGCAGCCAAGGAAGTCTGGGGACTAGCGGGAGCAATGAGCAGTTCTTC.

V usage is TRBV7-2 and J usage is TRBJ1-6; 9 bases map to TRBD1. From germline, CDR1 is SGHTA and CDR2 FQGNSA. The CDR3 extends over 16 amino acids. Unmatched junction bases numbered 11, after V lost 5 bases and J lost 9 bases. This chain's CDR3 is CASSGGTGSLGSPLHF. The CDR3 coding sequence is TGTGCCAGCAGCGGAGGGACAGGGTCTCTCGGTTCACCCCTCCACTTT.

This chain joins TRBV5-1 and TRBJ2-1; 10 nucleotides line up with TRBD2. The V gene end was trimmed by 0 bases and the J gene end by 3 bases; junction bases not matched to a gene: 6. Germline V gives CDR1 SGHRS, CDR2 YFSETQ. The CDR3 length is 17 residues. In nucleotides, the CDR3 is TGCGCCAGCAGCTTGGAAAGCGGGGGGGCCTTCTACAATGAGCAGTTCTTC. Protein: CASSLESGGAFYNEQFF.

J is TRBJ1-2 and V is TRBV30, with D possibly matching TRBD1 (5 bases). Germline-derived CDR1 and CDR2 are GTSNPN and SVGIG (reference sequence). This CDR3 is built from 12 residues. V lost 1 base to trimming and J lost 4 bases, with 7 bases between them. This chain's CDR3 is CAWSAGPYGYTF. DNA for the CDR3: TGTGCCTGGAGTGCGGGGCCCTATGGCTACACCTTC. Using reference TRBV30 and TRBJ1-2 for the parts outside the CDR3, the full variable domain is SQTIHQWPATLVQPVGSPLSLECTVEGTSNPNLYWYRQAAGRGLQLLFYSVGIGQISSEVPQNLSASRPQDRQFILSSKKLLLSDSGFYLCAWSAGPYGYTFGSGTRLTVV.

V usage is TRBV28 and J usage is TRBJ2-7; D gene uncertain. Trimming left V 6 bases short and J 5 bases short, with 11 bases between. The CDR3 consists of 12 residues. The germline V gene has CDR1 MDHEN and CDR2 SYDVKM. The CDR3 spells CASSPAQNEQYF. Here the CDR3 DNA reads TGTGCCAGCAGCCCTGCTCAGAACGAGCAGTACTTC.

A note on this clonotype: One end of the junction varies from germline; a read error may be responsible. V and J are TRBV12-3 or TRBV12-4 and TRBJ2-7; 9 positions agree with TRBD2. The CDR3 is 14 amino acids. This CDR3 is CASSVAGEAREQYF. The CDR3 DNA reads TGTGCCAGCAGTGTAGCGGGAGAGGCACGAGAGCAGTACTTC.

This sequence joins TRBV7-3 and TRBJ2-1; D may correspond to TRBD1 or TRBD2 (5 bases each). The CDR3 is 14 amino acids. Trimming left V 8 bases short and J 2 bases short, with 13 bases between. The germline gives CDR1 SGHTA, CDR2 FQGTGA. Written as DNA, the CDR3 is TGTGCCAGCGCCCGGGACGGGGCCTACAATGAGCAGTTCTTC. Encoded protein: CASARDGAYNEQFF.

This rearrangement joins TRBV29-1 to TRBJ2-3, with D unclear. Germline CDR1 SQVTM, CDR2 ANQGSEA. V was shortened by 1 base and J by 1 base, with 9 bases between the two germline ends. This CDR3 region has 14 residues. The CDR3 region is CSVEVRWGTDTQYF. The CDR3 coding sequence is TGCAGCGTTGAAGTGAGATGGGGCACAGATACGCAGTATTTT.

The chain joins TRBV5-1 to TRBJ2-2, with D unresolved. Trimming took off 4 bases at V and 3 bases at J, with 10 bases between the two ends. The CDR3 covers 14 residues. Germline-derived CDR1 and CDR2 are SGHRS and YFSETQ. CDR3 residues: CASSDIVDTGELFF. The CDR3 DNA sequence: TGCGCCAGCAGCGACATAGTAGACACCGGGGAGCTGTTTTTT.

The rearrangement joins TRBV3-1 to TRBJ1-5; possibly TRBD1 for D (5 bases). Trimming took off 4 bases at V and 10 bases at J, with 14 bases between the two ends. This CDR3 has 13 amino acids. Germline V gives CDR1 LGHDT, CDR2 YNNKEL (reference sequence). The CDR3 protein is CASSLGTEDPQHF. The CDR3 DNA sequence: TGTGCCAGCAGCCTGGGGACGGAAGATCCCCAGCATTTT.